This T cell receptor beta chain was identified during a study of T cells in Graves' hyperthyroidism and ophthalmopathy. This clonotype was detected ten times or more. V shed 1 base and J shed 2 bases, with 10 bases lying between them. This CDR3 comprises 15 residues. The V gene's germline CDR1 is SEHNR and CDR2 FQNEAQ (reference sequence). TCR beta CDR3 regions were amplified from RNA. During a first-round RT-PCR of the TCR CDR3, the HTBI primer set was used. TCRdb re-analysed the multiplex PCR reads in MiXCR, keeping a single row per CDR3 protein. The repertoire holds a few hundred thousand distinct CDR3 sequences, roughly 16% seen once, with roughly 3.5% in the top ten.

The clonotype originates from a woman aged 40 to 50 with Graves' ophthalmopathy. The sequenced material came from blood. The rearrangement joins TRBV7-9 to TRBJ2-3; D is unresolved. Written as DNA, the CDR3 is TGTGCCAGCAGCTTAGGACTGGGCCACACAGATACGCAGTATTTT. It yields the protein CASSLGLGHTDTQYF.